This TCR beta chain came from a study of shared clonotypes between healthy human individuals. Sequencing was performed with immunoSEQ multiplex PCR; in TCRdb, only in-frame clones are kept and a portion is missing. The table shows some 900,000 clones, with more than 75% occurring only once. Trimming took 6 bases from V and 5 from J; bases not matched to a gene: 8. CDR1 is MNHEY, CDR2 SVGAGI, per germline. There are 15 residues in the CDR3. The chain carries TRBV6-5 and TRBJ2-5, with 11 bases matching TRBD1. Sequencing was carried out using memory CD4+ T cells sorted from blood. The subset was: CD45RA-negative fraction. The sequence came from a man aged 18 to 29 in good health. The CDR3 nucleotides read TGTGCCAGCAGGCCCGGACAGGGGGCTTGGGAGACCCAGTACTTC. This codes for CASRPGQGAWETQYF.